These T cell receptor beta chains were read from a single sample in a study of cytomegalovirus exposure and HLA in healthy donors. Assay: immunoSEQ multiplex PCR; the TCRdb copy retains only in-frame clones and omits some. The sample lists some 180,000 clones, roughly 88% occurring once. Sequencing input: PBMCs. All receptors come from a girl aged 2 to 10 in good health and CMV-seropositive. Each CDR3 is given with its conserved first and last residue. Each record gives: V gene, J gene, clone size, D gene, CDR3 protein, CDR3 DNA. The D gene is left open where the match is weak. The size field is filled for only some rows; it gives once, few, many or a size class.

V: TRBV5-1
J: TRBJ2-7
size: NA
D: TRBD1
CDR3: CASSLEGTGDEQYF
DNA: TGCGCCAGCAGCTTGGAGGGGACAGGGGACGAGCAGTACTTC

V: TRBV30
J: TRBJ1-1
size: NA
D: TRBD1
CDR3: CAWSLSGTGRTEAFF
DNA: TGTGCCTGGAGTCTCTCCGGGACAGGGCGCACTGAAGCTTTCTTT

V: TRBV28
J: TRBJ1-4
size: NA
D: NA
CDR3: CASRSAEGYENEKLFF
DNA: TGTGCCAGCAGGTCAGCCGAGGGTTATGAAAATGAAAAACTGTTTTTT

V: TRBV21-1
J: TRBJ1-1
size: NA
D: NA
CDR3: CASSKEADRGRNTEAFF
DNA: TGTGCCAGCAGCAAAGAGGCGGACCGCGGGAGAAACACTGAAGCTTTCTTT

V: TRBV29-1
J: TRBJ1-1
size: NA
D: NA
CDR3: CSVRAQRGRTEAFF
DNA: TGCAGCGTTAGGGCCCAGCGGGGGCGAACTGAAGCTTTCTTT

V: TRBV7-9
J: TRBJ1-2
size: NA
D: NA
CDR3: CASSLSDNYGYTF
DNA: TGTGCCAGCAGCTTAAGCGATAACTATGGCTACACCTTC

V: TRBV2
J: TRBJ2-1
size: NA
D: NA
CDR3: CASSTGEQFF
DNA: TGTGCCAGCAGCACGGGAGAGCAGTTCTTC

V: TRBV7-3
J: TRBJ2-4
size: NA
D: TRBD2
CDR3: CASSLTGPESLVLLAGAKNIQYF
DNA: TGTGCCAGCAGCTTAACGGGCCCCGAGTCGTTAGTCCTACTAGCGGGGGCCAAAAACATTCAGTACTTC

V: TRBV11-2
J: TRBJ2-7
size: NA
D: TRBD2
CDR3: CASSPLAAGYEQYF
DNA: TGTGCCAGCAGCCCACTAGCGGCGGGTTACGAGCAGTACTTC

V: TRBV18
J: TRBJ2-3
size: NA
D: NA
CDR3: CASSPAGGGTQYF
DNA: TGTGCCAGCTCACCAGCCGGGGGTGGTACGCAGTATTTT

V: TRBV6-5
J: TRBJ1-1
size: NA
D: NA
CDR3: CASHSPGIPEAFF
DNA: TGTGCCAGCCATTCCCCAGGTATTCCTGAAGCTTTCTTT

V: TRBV4-2
J: TRBJ2-1
size: NA
D: NA
CDR3: CASSPPENEQFF
DNA: TGTGCCAGCAGCCCCCCGGAGAATGAGCAGTTCTTC

V: TRBV10-3
J: TRBJ2-1
size: NA
D: TRBD2
CDR3: CAISQREGSNEQFF
DNA: TGTGCCATCAGCCAGCGGGAGGGTAGTAATGAGCAGTTCTTC

V: TRBV6-5
J: TRBJ1-1
size: NA
D: NA
CDR3: CASSHDGRVTEAFF
DNA: TGTGCCAGCAGTCACGATGGGCGGGTCACTGAAGCTTTCTTT

V: TRBV5-6
J: TRBJ2-3
size: NA
D: TRBD2
CDR3: CASSLKREGTQYF
DNA: TGTGCCAGCAGCCTGAAGCGGGAGGGTACGCAGTATTTT

V: TRBV6-4
J: TRBJ1-2
size: once
D: NA
CDR3: CASSETGGGSYTF
DNA: TGTGCCAGCAGTGAAACGGGCGGGGGCAGCTACACCTTC

V: TRBV5-8
J: TRBJ1-2
size: NA
D: NA
CDR3: CASSLVASDGYTF
DNA: TGTGCCAGCAGCTTGGTGGCAAGTGATGGCTACACCTTC

V: TRBV7-8
J: TRBJ1-2
size: NA
D: NA
CDR3: CASSSPGLQGYTF
DNA: TGTGCCAGCAGCTCCCCAGGGCTTCAGGGCTACACCTTC

V: TRBV4-2
J: TRBJ2-5
size: NA
D: NA
CDR3: CASSQTKQGSLETQYF
DNA: TGTGCCAGCAGCCAAACCAAGCAAGGGAGTTTAGAGACCCAGTACTTC

V: TRBV7-8
J: TRBJ2-1
size: NA
D: TRBD2
CDR3: CASSLPPSGSDEQFF
DNA: TGTGCCAGCAGCTTACCCCCTAGCGGGAGCGATGAGCAGTTCTTC

V: TRBV5-4
J: TRBJ2-7
size: NA
D: TRBD2
CDR3: CASSLYASGGSSYEQYF
DNA: TGTGCCAGCAGCTTGTATGCTAGCGGGGGATCTTCCTACGAGCAGTACTTC

V: TRBV7-8
J: TRBJ1-1
size: NA
D: TRBD1
CDR3: CASSLEGADTEAFF
DNA: TGTGCCAGCAGCTTAGAGGGGGCAGATACTGAAGCTTTCTTT

V: TRBV9
J: TRBJ2-1
size: NA
D: TRBD2
CDR3: CASSTSAGGSYNEQFF
DNA: TGTGCCAGCAGCACCTCGGCGGGGGGCTCCTACAATGAGCAGTTCTTC

V: TRBV25-1
J: TRBJ2-3
size: NA
D: NA
CDR3: CASGLRDNTDTQYF
DNA: TGTGCCAGCGGTCTCCGGGACAACACAGATACGCAGTATTTT

V: TRBV6-5
J: TRBJ2-1
size: NA
D: NA
CDR3: CASSYSLARNEQFF
DNA: TGTGCCAGCAGTTACTCCCTAGCGCGAAATGAGCAGTTCTTC

V: TRBV28
J: TRBJ1-2
size: NA
D: NA
CDR3: CASGQPEADYGYTF
DNA: TGTGCCAGCGGACAACCGGAAGCCGACTATGGCTACACCTTC

V: TRBV4-1
J: TRBJ1-1
size: few
D: TRBD1
CDR3: CASSQPRRTGLTEAFF
DNA: TGCGCCAGCAGCCAACCTAGACGGACAGGGCTTACTGAAGCTTTCTTT

V: TRBV27
J: TRBJ2-7
size: NA
D: NA
CDR3: CASSSIYGSLTYEQYF
DNA: TGTGCCAGCAGTTCTATATACGGGAGTCTCACCTACGAGCAGTACTTC

V: TRBV7-8
J: TRBJ1-1
size: NA
D: TRBD1
CDR3: CASSAQGRAFF
DNA: TGTGCCAGCAGCGCACAGGGGCGGGCTTTCTTT